Listed below are T cell receptor beta chains from one sample, sequenced in a study of control samples from healthy donors and cancer patients. Some clones are missing from TCRdb's copy, which holds only in-frame ones; the method was immunoSEQ multiplex PCR. The sample lists 65,000 to 85,000 clones, 87% occurring once. The sequenced sample consisted of PBMCs. The receptor source for this set is a woman in her fifties or sixties with head and neck cancer. The CDR3 runs from the conserved cysteine through the conserved F or W. A D gene is named only where the DNA matches it firmly. Size is omitted from some rows. Given values are once, few, many or a class for expanded clones.

TRBV6-2/TRBV6-3	TRBD1	TRBJ2-1	-	TGTGCCAGCAGCCCACTACCCCCAGGCAGGGGGCGGAATGAGCAGTTCTTC	CASSPLPPGRGRNEQFF
TRBV7-9	-	TRBJ1-1	-	TGTGCCAGCAGCTTAGACGAGAGGGGGGCTGAAGCTTTCTTT	CASSLDERGAEAFF
TRBV11-2	-	TRBJ1-4	once	TGTGCCAGCAGCTTAGATATAGCCCTTAATGAAAAACTGTTTTTT	CASSLDIALNEKLFF
TRBV28	TRBD1	TRBJ2-7	once	TGTGCCAGCAGTCAACCAGGGGGTTCGTTTAGGGACGAGCAGTACTTC	CASSQPGGSFRDEQYF
TRBV2	TRBD1	TRBJ2-2	few	TGTGCCAGCACCTCCCTGACAGGGGGAAACACCGGGGAGCTGTTTTTT	CASTSLTGGNTGELFF
TRBV5-6	TRBD1	TRBJ2-5	-	TGTGCCAGCAGCTTCGGGACAGACCAAGAGACCCAGTACTTC	CASSFGTDQETQYF
TRBV3-1/TRBV3-2	TRBD1	TRBJ1-6	-	TGTGCCAGCAGCCCAAGACAGGGTTCAGAGTCACCCCTCCACTTT	CASSPRQGSESPLHF
TRBV27	-	TRBJ2-3	-	TGTGCCAGCAGTTTTAAGGTCGGGGATACGCAGTATTTT	CASSFKVGDTQYF
TRBV14	-	TRBJ1-2	-	TGTGCCAGCAGCCCTCCCAAACTCGGACCCGACTATGGCTACACCTTC	CASSPPKLGPDYGYTF
TRBV30	TRBD1	TRBJ1-4	-	TGTGCCTGGAGCGCGGGACAGGGTAATGAAAAACTGTTTTTT	CAWSAGQGNEKLFF
TRBV14	-	TRBJ1-2	-	TGTGCCAGCAGCCGTGACAGGACCTATGGCTACACCTTC	CASSRDRTYGYTF
TRBV7-8	TRBD1	TRBJ2-3	-	TGTGCCAGCAGCGGACCGGGACAGGGGGCAGATACGCAGTATTTT	CASSGPGQGADTQYF
TRBV10-3	-	TRBJ1-4	-	TGTGCCATCAGGGGGACAACTAATGAAAAACTGTTTTTT	CAIRGTTNEKLFF
TRBV4-1	TRBD1	TRBJ1-1	-	TGCGCCAGCAGCCAAATCGGACAGGGGAACACTGAAGCTTTCTTT	CASSQIGQGNTEAFF
TRBV6-2/TRBV6-3	-	TRBJ1-5	-	TGTGCCAGCAGTTACTCGAATAGCAATCAGCCCCAGCATTTT	CASSYSNSNQPQHF
TRBV27	-	TRBJ2-7	-	TGTGCCAGCCGGATTTATTGTCCCTACGAGCAGTACTTC	CASRIYCPYEQYF
TRBV14	TRBD2	TRBJ2-4	-	TGTGCCAGCAGCCAAGACCGGGGAGGGCCACCCAGTGACATTCAGTACTTC	CASSQDRGGPPSDIQYF
TRBV6-1	TRBD2	TRBJ2-1	-	TGTGCCAGCAGTGTACAGGGACTAGCGGGGCGAGGGGAGCAGTTCTTC	CASSVQGLAGRGEQFF